What follows are 25 T cell receptor beta chains derived from one specimen sequenced in a study of monozygotic twins with inflammatory bowel disease. TCRdb reworked the 5' RACE reads into one entry per CDR3 protein, no DNA. The table lists 440,000 or so distinct CDR3 sequences. The material sequenced was blood. The receptors originated from a human donor with ulcerative colitis or Crohn's disease, or a healthy co-twin of an affected twin (not recorded which).

CDR3 region: CASSFDGYGYTF. The J gene is TRBJ1-2, the V gene TRBV5-5. From germline, CDR1 is SGHKS and CDR2 YYEKEE (reference sequence). The CDR3 consists of 12 residues.

The chain couples TRBV7-8 to TRBJ2-3; TCRdb designates TRBD2, a call that cannot be tested without DNA. This CDR3 contains 15 residues. Germline CDR1 is SGHVS and CDR2 is FQNEAQ. CDR3 loop: CATENGGGPGDTQYF. Using reference TRBV7-8 and TRBJ2-3 for the parts outside the CDR3, the full variable domain is GAGVSQSPRYKVAKRGQDVALRCDPISGHVSLFWYQQALGQGPEFLTYFQNEAQLDKSGLPSDRFFAERPEGSVSTLKIQRTQQEDSAVYLCATENGGGPGDTQYFGPGTRLTVL.

The CDR3 loop is CATSPLTSSTDTQYF. The chain employs TRBV4-1 and TRBJ2-3; with no DNA, the TCRdb D assignment of TRBD2 cannot be verified. CDR3 length equals 15 residues. Germline assignment: CDR1 MGHRA and CDR2 YSYEKL.

The chain has TRBV9 and TRBJ2-2; TCRdb's assignment of TRBD2 cannot be checked, as there is no DNA. The germline V gene has CDR1 SGDLS and CDR2 YYNGEE. CDR3 size: 15 residues. The CDR3 sequence is CASSSRLAATGELFF.

The chain combines TRBV3-1 with TRBJ2-6; as DNA is missing, the TRBD1 call by TCRdb cannot be tested. The CDR3 extends over 19 amino acids. Germline V gives CDR1 LGHDT, CDR2 YNNKEL (reference sequence). The CDR3 is CASSPYRQRTSSGANVLTF. Full variable domain (missing parts from reference TRBV3-1 and TRBJ2-6): DTAVSQTPKYLVTQMGNDKSIKCEQNLGHDTMYWYKQDSKKFLKIMFSYNNKELIINETVPNRFSPKSPDKAHLNLHINSLELGDSAVYFCASSPYRQRTSSGANVLTFGAGSRLTVL.

V gene TRBV4-1 combines with J gene TRBJ1-1; the TCRdb call, TRBD1, lacks DNA for checking. Looked up from germline, CDR1 is MGHRA and CDR2 is YSYEKL. CDR3 length: 16 residues. CDR3 region: CASSQDRGVVRTEAFF.

This chain connects TRBV7-2 to TRBJ2-5; TCRdb picks TRBD1, but there is no DNA to check that call. This CDR3 spans 13 amino acids. The germline V gene encodes CDR1 SGHTA and CDR2 FQGNSA. CDR3: CASSLVAGQAQYF.

CDR3 sequence reads: CASSQGMGVRNQPQHF. The V and J genes are TRBV4-1 and TRBJ1-5; TCRdb calls TRBD1, which cannot be checked without DNA. CDR3 length: 16 amino acids. Germline loops: CDR1 MGHRA, CDR2 YSYEKL.

This chain links TRBV10-2 with TRBJ2-5; no DNA is available, so the TRBD1 call from TCRdb remains unchecked. The CDR3 contains 15 residues. The germline gives CDR1 WSHSY, CDR2 SAAADI. The CDR3 loop reads CASRAPGTSWETQYF.

The V gene is TRBV5-4, the J gene TRBJ2-7; TCRdb lists TRBD1, though no DNA is available to test this call. Germline CDR1 and CDR2: SGHNT and YYREEE (reference sequence). This CDR3 spans 13 amino acids. CDR3 protein: CAIQDRASYEQYF.

The chain recombines TRBV2 with TRBJ2-5; the D call from TCRdb, TRBD1, cannot be confirmed without DNA. The CDR3 loop spans 15 amino acids. Germline lookup yields CDR1 SNHLY and CDR2 FYNNEI. The CDR3: CASSEYFRGQETQYF.

The chain combines TRBV10-3 with TRBJ2-7; the D call from TCRdb, TRBD1, cannot be confirmed without DNA. This CDR3 has 13 residues. Germline V gives CDR1 ENHRY, CDR2 SYGVKD. This CDR3 reads CAISETQGSEQYF.

The chain carries TRBV5-1 and TRBJ2-3; TCRdb's D gene call, TRBD1, goes unchecked for lack of DNA. The germline V gene encodes CDR1 SGHRS and CDR2 YFSETQ. There are 15 residues in the CDR3. The chain's CDR3 is CASSLGQGGTDTQYF.

V is TRBV20-1 and J is TRBJ2-7; the D call from TCRdb, TRBD1, cannot be confirmed without DNA. CDR1 is DFQATT and CDR2 is SNEGSKA in the germline V gene (reference sequence). This CDR3 has 15 amino acids. CDR3: CSAYGVKGRGGEQYF.

This sequence joins TRBV7-2 and TRBJ1-1. The CDR3 extends over 14 amino acids. Per the germline V gene, CDR1 is SGHTA and CDR2 is FQGNSA. The CDR3 reads CASSWAAMNTEAFF. Looking up the rest from reference TRBV7-2 and TRBJ1-1 gives the full variable domain: GAGVSQSPSNKVTEKGKDVELRCDPISGHTALYWYRQSLGQGLEFLIYFQGNSAPDKSGLPSDRFSAERTGGSVSTLTIQRTQQEDSAVYLCASSWAAMNTEAFFGQGTRLTVV.

The chain combines TRBV7-9 with TRBJ1-2. The CDR3 contains 15 residues. Germline lookup yields CDR1 SEHNR and CDR2 FQNEAQ (reference sequence). The CDR3 here is CASSLQELANYGYTF.

This sequence joins TRBV7-3 and TRBJ2-3; without DNA, the TCRdb call of TRBD1 cannot be checked. Germline V gene lookup returns CDR1 SGHTA and CDR2 FQGTGA. The CDR3 is 17 residues long. CDR3: CASSSSGTGAGTDTQYF.

The chain employs TRBV6-4 and TRBJ2-7; TCRdb's assignment of TRBD1 cannot be checked, as there is no DNA. This CDR3 has 15 amino acids. Germline loops: CDR1 MRHNA, CDR2 SNTAGT. The CDR3: CASTGDRGRPHEQYF.

The chain links TRBV20-1 to TRBJ1-5; absent DNA, TCRdb's TRBD1 call cannot be checked. Germline lookup yields CDR1 DFQATT and CDR2 SNEGSKA (reference sequence). This CDR3 comprises 14 residues. The chain's CDR3 is CSAPGQGWNQPQHF.

The CDR3 loop reads CASSQEGAQPQHF. V and J are TRBV4-1 and TRBJ1-5; the TCRdb D gene call, TRBD1, has no DNA to confirm it. CDR1 and CDR2 from the germline V gene are MGHRA and YSYEKL. This CDR3 is built from 13 residues.

This chain links TRBV7-6 with TRBJ2-2. The CDR3 runs to 16 residues. CDR1 is SGHVS and CDR2 is FNYEAQ in the germline V gene. CDR3 residues: CASSLWVGENTGELFF.

The chain carries TRBV18 and TRBJ1-1. This CDR3 contains 11 residues. Germline loops: CDR1 KGHSH, CDR2 LQKENI. The CDR3 region is CASSPLEGAFF.

The chain employs TRBV6-2 or TRBV6-3 and TRBJ2-5; TCRdb selects TRBD2, and the lack of DNA leaves this call unchecked. Per the germline V gene, CDR1 is MNHEY and CDR2 is SVGEGT. CDR3 length: 14 residues. CDR3 region: CASNPTSGPETQYF.

The gene calls are TRBV5-1 and TRBJ1-1; TCRdb reports TRBD1, a call that lacks DNA to check it against. This CDR3 spans 14 amino acids. Germline CDR1 reads SGHRS; CDR2 reads YFSETQ. Here the CDR3 reads CASSFKQGDLKAFF.

This chain links TRBV6-2 or TRBV6-3 with TRBJ2-2. CDR1 is MNHEY and CDR2 is SVGEGT in the germline V gene. CDR3 length: 16 residues. CDR3: CASSSSLSRGTGELFF.